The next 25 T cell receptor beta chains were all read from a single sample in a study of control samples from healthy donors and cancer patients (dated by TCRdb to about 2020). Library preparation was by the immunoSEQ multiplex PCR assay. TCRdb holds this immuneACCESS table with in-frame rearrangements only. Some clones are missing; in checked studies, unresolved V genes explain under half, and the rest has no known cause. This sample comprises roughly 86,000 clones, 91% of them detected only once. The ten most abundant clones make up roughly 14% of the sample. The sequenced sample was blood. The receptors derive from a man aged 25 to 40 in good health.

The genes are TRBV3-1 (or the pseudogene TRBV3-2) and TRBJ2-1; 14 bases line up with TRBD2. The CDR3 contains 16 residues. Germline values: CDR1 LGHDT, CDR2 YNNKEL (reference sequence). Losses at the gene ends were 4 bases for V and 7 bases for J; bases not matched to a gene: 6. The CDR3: CASSPRLAGGRNEQFF. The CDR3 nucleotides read TGTGCCAGCAGCCCCCGACTAGCGGGGGGGCGAAATGAGCAGTTCTTC.

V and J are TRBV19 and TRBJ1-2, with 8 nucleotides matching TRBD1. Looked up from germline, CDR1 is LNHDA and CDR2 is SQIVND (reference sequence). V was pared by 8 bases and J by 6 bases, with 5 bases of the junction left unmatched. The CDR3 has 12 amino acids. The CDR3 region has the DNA TGTGCCAGTTGGGCAGGGGGCGATGGCTACACCTTC. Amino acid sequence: CASWAGGDGYTF.

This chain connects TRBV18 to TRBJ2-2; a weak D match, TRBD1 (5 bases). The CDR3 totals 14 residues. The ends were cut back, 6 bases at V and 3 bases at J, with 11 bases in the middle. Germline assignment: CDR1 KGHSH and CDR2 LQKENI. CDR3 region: CASSSGMDTGELFF. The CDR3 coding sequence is TGTGCCAGCTCCTCAGGGATGGACACCGGGGAGCTGTTTTTT.

The CDR3 DNA sequence: TGTGCCAGCAGCCACGGATCCGCCTTTTCCCCTTCACCCCTCCACTTT. Its protein is CASSHGSAFSPSPLHF. The chain couples TRBV7-9 to TRBJ1-6; D call uncertain. The CDR3 covers 16 residues. Per germline, CDR1 SEHNR and CDR2 FQNEAQ (reference sequence). Trimming took 5 bases from V and 9 from J, leaving 20 bases between them.

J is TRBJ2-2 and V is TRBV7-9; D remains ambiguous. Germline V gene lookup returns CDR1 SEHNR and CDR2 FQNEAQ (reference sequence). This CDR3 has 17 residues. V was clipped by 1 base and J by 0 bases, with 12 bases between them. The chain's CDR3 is CASSLEGWYANTGELFF. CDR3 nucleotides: TGTGCCAGCAGCTTAGAGGGATGGTACGCGAACACCGGGGAGCTGTTTTTT.

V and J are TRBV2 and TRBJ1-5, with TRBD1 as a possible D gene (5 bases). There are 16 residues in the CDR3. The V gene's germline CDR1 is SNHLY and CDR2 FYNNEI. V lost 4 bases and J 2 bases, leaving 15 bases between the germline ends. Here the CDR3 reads CASSAGPGYGNQPQHF. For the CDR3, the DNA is TGTGCCAGCAGTGCTGGGCCAGGGTACGGCAATCAGCCCCAGCATTTT.

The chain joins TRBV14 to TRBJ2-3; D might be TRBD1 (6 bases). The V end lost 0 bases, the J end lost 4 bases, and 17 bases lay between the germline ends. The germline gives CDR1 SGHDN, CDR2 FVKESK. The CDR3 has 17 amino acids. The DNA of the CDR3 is TGTGCCAGCAGCCAAGAGGACAGTTCCCGATATCCAGATACGCAGTATTTT. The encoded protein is CASSQEDSSRYPDTQYF.

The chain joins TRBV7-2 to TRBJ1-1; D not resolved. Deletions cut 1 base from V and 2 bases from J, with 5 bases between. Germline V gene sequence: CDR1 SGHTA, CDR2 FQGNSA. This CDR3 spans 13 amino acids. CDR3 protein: CASSLERNTEAFF. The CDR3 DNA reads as TGTGCCAGCAGCTTAGAAAGAAACACTGAAGCTTTCTTT.

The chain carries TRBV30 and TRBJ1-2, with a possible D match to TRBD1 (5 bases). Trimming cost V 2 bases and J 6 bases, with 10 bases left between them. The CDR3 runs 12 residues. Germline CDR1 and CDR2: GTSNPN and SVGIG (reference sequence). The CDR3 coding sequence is TGTGCCTGGAGTCCCCTGGGGGATGGCTACACCTTC. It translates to CAWSPLGDGYTF.

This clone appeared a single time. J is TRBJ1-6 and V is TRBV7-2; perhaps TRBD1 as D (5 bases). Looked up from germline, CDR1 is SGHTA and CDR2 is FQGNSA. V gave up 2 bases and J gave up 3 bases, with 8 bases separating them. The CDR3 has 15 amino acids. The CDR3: CASSLNGHYNSPLHF. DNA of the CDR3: TGTGCCAGCAGCTTAAACGGACACTATAATTCACCCCTCCACTTT.

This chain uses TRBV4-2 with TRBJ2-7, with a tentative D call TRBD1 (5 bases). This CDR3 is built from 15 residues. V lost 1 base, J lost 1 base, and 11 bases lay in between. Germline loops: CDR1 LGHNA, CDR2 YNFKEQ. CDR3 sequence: CASSQVDAGSYEQYF. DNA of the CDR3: TGTGCCAGCAGCCAAGTCGACGCAGGGTCCTACGAGCAGTACTTC.

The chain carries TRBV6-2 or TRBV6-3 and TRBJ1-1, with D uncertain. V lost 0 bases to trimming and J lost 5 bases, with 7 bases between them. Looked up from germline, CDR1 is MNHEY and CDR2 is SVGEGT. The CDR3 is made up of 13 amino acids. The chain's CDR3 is CASSYSGGTEAFF. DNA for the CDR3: TGTGCCAGCAGTTACTCGGGCGGGACTGAAGCTTTCTTT.

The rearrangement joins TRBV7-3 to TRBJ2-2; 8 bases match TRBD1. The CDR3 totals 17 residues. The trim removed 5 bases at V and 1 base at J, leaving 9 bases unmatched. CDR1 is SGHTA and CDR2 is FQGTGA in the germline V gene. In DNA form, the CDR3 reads TGTGCCAGCAGCCCCTCCAGTGGGACAGGGAACACCGGGGAGCTGTTTTTT. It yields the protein CASSPSSGTGNTGELFF.

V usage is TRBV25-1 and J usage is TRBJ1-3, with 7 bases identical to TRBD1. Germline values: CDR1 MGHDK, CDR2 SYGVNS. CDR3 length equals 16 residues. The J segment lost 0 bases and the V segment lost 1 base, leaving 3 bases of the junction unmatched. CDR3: CASSEWDSASGNTIYF. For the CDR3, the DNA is TGTGCCAGCAGTGAATGGGACAGTGCCTCTGGAAACACCATATATTTT.

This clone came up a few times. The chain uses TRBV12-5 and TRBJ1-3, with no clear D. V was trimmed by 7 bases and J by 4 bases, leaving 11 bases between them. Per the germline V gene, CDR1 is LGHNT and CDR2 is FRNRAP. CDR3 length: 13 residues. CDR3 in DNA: TGTGCTAGTGCCCTCGACTGGGGAAACACCATATATTTT. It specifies CASALDWGNTIYF.

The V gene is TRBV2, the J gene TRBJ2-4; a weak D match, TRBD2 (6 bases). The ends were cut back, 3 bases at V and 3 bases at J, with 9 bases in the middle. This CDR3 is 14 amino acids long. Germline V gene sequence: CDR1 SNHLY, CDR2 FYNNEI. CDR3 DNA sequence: TGTGCCAGCAGTGAGGGAGGAGGCAAAAACATTCAGTACTTC. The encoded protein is CASSEGGGKNIQYF.

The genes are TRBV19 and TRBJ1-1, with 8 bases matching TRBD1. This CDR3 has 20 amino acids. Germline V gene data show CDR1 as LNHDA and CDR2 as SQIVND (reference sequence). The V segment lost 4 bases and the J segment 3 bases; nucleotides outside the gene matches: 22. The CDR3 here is CASSTDLTGAILLWDTEAFF. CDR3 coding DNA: TGTGCCAGTAGTACCGACTTGACAGGGGCTATTTTATTATGGGACACTGAAGCTTTCTTT.

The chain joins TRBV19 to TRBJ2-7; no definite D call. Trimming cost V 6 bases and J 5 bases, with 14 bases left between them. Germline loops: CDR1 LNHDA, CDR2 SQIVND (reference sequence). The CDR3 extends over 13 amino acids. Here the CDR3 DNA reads TGTGCCAGTAGGCTCGATGAGGCTGACGAGCAGTACTTC. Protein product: CASRLDEADEQYF.

CDR3 coding DNA: TGTGCCAGCAGTGACAATAACAATCAGCCCCAGCATTTT. Protein sequence: CASSDNNNQPQHF. The chain carries TRBV28 and TRBJ1-5, with D unresolved. The length of the CDR3 is 13 residues. The germline gives CDR1 MDHEN, CDR2 SYDVKM. The V and J ends lost 5 bases and 3 bases respectively, with 8 bases between them. The full variable domain, in which reference TRBV28 and TRBJ1-5 provide the parts outside the CDR3, is DVKVTQSSRYLVKRTGEKVFLECVQDMDHENMFWYRQDPGLGLRLIYFSYDVKMKEKGDIPEGYSVSREKKERFSLILESASTNQTSMYLCASSDNNNQPQHFGDGTRLSIL.

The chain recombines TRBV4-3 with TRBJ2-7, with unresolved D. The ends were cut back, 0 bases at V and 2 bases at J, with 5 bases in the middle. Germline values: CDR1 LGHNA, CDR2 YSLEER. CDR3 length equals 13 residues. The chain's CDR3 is CASSQDRAYEQYF. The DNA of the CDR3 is TGCGCCAGCAGCCAAGACCGAGCCTACGAGCAGTACTTC.

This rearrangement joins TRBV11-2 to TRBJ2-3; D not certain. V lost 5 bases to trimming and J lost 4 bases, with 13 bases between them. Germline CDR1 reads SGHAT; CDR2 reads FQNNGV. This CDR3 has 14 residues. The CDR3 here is CASSPPAWADTQYF. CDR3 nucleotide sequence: TGTGCCAGCAGCCCCCCTGCCTGGGCAGATACGCAGTATTTT.

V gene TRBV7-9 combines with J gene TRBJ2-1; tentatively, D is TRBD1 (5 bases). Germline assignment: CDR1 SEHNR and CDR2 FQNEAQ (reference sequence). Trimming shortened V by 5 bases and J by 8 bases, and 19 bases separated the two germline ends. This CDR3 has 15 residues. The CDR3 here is CASSPQGQVGDEQFF. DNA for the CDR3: TGTGCCAGCAGCCCCCAGGGTCAGGTTGGCGATGAGCAGTTCTTC. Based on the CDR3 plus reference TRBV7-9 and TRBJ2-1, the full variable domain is DTGVSQNPRHKITKRGQNVTFRCDPISEHNRLYWYRQTLGQGPEFLTYFQNEAQLEKSRLLSDRFSAERPKGSFSTLEIQRTEQGDSAMYLCASSPQGQVGDEQFFGPGTRLTVL.

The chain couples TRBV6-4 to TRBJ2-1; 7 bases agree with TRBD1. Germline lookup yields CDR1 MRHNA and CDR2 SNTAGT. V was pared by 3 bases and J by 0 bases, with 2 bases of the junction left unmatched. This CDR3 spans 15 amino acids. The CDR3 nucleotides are TGTGCCAGCAGTGAGGCAGGGGGCTCCTACAATGAGCAGTTCTTC. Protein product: CASSEAGGSYNEQFF.

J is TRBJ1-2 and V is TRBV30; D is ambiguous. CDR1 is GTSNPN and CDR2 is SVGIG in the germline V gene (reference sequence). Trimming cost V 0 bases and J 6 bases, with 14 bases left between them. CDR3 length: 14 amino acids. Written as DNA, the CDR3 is TGTGCCTGGAGTGTACTACAGATAGGGAATGGCTACACCTTC. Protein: CAWSVLQIGNGYTF.

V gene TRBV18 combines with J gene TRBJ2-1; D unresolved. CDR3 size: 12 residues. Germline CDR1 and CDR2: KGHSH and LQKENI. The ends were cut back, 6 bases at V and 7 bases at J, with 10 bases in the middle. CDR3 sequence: CASSVTHNEQFF. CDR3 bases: TGTGCCAGCTCGGTGACACATAATGAGCAGTTCTTC. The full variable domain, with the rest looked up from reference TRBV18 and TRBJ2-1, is NAGVMQNPRHLVRRRGQEARLRCSPMKGHSHVYWYRQLPEEGLKFMVYLQKENIIDESGMPKERFSAEFPKEGPSILRIQQVVRGDSAAYFCASSVTHNEQFFGPGTRLTVL.